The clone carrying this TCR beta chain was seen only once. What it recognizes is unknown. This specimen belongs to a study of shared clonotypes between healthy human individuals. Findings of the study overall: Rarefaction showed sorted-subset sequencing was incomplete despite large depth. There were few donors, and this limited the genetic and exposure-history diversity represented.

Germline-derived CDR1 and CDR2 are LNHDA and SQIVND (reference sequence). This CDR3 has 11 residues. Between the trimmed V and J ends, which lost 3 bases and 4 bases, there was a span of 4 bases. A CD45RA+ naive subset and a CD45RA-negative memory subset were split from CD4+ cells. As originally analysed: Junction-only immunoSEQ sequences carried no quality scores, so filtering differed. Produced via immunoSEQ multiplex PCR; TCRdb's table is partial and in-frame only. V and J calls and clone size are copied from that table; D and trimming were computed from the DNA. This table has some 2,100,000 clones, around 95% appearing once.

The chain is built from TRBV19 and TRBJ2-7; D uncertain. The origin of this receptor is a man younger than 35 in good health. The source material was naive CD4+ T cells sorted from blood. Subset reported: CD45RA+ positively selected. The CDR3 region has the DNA TGTGCCAGTAGTATCAGATACGAGCAGTACTTC. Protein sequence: CASSIRYEQYF.